The source of this T cell receptor (beta chain) is a study of blood T cell repertoires in COVID-19. The repertoire was sequenced with immunoSEQ multiplex PCR; TCRdb's copy has only in-frame clones and lacks some. The sample holds 310,000 or so clones, about 87% seen once. Germline lookup yields CDR1 LNHDA and CDR2 SQIVND (reference sequence). CDR3 length: 12 amino acids. The V and J ends lost 7 bases and 5 bases respectively, with 11 bases between them. V and J are TRBV19 and TRBJ1-2; the D gene is possibly TRBD1 (6 bases). The clonotype comes from a man under 40 with COVID-19, enrolled during active disease. Material for sequencing was peripheral blood. The CDR3 coding sequence is TGTGCCAGTACCACGGGGACATATGGCTACACCTTC. Translation: CASTTGTYGYTF.